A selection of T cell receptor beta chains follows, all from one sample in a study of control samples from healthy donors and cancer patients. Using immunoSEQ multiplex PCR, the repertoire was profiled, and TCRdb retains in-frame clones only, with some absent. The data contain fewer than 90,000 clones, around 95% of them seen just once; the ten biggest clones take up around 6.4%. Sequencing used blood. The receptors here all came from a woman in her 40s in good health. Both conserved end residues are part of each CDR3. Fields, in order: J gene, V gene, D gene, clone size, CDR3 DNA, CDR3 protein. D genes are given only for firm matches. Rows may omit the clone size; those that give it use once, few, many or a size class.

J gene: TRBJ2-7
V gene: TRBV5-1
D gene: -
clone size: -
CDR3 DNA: TGCGCCAGCAGCTACTACCGGGACACCGCTGGGGAGCAGTACTTC
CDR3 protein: CASSYYRDTAGEQYF

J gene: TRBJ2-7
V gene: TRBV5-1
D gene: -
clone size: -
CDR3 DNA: TGCGCCAGCAGCTTGGTGGCGAGCGGGCCATCCTACGAGCAGTACTTC
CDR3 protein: CASSLVASGPSYEQYF

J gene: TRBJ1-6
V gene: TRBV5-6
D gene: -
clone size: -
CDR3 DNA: TGTGCCAGCAGCTTAATTGGGGGCTCCTATAATTCACCCCTCCACTTT
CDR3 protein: CASSLIGGSYNSPLHF

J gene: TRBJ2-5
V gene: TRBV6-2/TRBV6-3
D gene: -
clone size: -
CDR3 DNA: TGTGCCAGCAGTCCGGCGACAATCCAAGAGACCCAGTACTTC
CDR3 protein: CASSPATIQETQYF

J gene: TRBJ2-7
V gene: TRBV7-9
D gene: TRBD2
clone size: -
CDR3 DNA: TGTGCCAGCAGCTTAACGACTAGCGGGAGTCTGCAGTACTTC
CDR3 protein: CASSLTTSGSLQYF

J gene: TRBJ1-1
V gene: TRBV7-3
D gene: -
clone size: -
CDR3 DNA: TGTGCCAGCAGCCCCGCCCCAGGGGCAAACACTGAAGCTTTCTTT
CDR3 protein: CASSPAPGANTEAFF

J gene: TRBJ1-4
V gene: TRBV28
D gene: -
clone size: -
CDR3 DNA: TGTGCCACCATTTCGATTGGCAGGGGTGAAAAACTGTTTTTT
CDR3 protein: CATISIGRGEKLFF

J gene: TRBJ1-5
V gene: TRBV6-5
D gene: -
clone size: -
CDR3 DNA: TGTGCCAGCAGTTCGATGGGTTCAGGTAATCAGCCCCAGCATTTT
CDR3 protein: CASSSMGSGNQPQHF

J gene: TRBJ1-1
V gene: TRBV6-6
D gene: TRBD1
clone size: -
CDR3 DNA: TGTGCCAGCAGTTACGACTTGGACAGGGGGGACACTGAAGCTTTCTTT
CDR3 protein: CASSYDLDRGDTEAFF

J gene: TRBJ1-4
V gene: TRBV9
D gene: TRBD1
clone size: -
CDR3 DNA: TGTGCCAGCAGCGGCCAGGACAGGAGTGAAAAACTGTTTTTT
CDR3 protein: CASSGQDRSEKLFF

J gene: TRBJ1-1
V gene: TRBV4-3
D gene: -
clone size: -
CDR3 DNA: TGCGCCAGCAGCCAAGAGATGGGGGCCATGAACACTGAAGCTTTCTTT
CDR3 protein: CASSQEMGAMNTEAFF

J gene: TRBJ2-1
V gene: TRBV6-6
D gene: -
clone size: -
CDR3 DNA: TGTGCCAGCAGTACACGACAGGGAGGAAATGAGCAGTTCTTC
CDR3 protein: CASSTRQGGNEQFF

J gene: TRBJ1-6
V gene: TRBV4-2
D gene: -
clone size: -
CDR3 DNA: TGTGCCAGCAGCCAAGAAATTGGACAGAGACTCTATAATTCACCCCTCCACTTT
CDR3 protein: CASSQEIGQRLYNSPLHF

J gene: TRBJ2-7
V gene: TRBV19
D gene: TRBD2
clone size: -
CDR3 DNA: TGTGCCAGTAGTATCACTAGCGGGCCCGACGAGCAGTACTTC
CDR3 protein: CASSITSGPDEQYF

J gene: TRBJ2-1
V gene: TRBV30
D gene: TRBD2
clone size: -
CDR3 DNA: TGTGCCTGCTCCAGCGGGAGTTCCTACAATGAGCAGTTCTTC
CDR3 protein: CACSSGSSYNEQFF

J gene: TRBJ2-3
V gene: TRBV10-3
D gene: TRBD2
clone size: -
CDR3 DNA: TGTGCCATCAGTGACTCTAGCGGGGGGGGCACAGATACGCAGTATTTT
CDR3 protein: CAISDSSGGGTDTQYF

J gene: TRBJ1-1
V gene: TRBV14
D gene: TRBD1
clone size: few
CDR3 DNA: TGTGCCAGCAGCCAAGATGGGGACAGGGGGAGCTGGAACACTGAAGCTTTCTTT
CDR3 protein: CASSQDGDRGSWNTEAFF

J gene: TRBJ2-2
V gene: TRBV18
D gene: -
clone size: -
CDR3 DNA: TGTGCCAGCTCACCAGTCTACCCACCCGGGGAGCTGTTTTTT
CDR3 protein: CASSPVYPPGELFF

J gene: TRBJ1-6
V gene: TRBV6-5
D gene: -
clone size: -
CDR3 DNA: TGTGCCAGCAGCCCCATGCGGGACTCACCCCTCCACTTT
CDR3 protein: CASSPMRDSPLHF

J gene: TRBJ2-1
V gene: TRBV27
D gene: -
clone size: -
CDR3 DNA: TGTGCCAGCAGCGTACTAGCAGACTACAATGAGCAGTTCTTC
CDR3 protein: CASSVLADYNEQFF

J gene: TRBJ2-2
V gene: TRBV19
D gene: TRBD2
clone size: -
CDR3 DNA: TGTGCCAGTAGTGATGGGGCGGGAGCGGAGGGGGAGCTGTTTTTT
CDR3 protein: CASSDGAGAEGELFF

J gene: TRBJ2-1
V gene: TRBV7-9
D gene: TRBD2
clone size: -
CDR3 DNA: TGTGCCAGCAGCTTCTGGCGACTAGCGGGAAACAATGAGCAGTTCTTC
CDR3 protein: CASSFWRLAGNNEQFF

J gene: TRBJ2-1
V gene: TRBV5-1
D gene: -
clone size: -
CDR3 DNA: TGCGCCAGCAGCTTAGAGGGGAAGTTGGGTGAGCAGTTCTTC
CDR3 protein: CASSLEGKLGEQFF

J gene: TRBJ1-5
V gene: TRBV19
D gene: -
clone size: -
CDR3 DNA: TGTGCCAGCGACAGTGAGTATAGCAATCAGCCCCAGCATTTT
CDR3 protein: CASDSEYSNQPQHF

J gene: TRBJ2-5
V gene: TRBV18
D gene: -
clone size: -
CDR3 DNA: TGTGCCAGCTCACCGGGACCCGGCTCCCAAGAGACCCAGTACTTC
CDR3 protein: CASSPGPGSQETQYF

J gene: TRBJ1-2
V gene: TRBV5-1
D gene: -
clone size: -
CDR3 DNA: TGCGCCAGCAGCTTGGAAGGGAACGGCTATGGCTACACCTTC
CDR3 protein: CASSLEGNGYGYTF

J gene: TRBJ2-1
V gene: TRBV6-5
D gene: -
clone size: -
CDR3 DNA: TGTGCCAGCAGCCGGGACCCTTCCTACAATGAGCAGTTCTTC
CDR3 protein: CASSRDPSYNEQFF

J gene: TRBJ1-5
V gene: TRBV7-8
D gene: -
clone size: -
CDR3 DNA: TGTGCCAGCAGCTTGTCCTGGGGGTCTGGCTCAAATCAGCCCCAGCATTTT
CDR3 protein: CASSLSWGSGSNQPQHF

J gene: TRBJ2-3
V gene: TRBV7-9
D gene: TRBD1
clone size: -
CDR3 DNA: TGTGCCAGCAGCCTGGACAGGGGGGGCACAGATACGCAGTATTTT
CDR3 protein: CASSLDRGGTDTQYF